The 15 T cell receptor beta chains reported below all come from one sample, sequenced in a study of blood T cell repertoires in COVID-19. TCRdb's copy holds only in-frame clones and misses some; the assay was immunoSEQ multiplex PCR. The data hold tens of thousands of clones, with roughly 80% observed a single time. The source material was peripheral blood. The origin of the receptors is a woman of 80 years or more with active or convalescent COVID-19.

This chain connects TRBV11-2 to TRBJ2-7, with 7 bases matching TRBD1. CDR3 length: 17 residues. The germline V gene has CDR1 SGHAT and CDR2 FQNNGV. Trimming removed 2 bases from V and 3 bases from J; junction bases left unmatched: 13. CDR3 amino acids: CASSLRRTGATIYEQYF. As DNA, the CDR3 is TGTGCCAGCAGCTTACGTCGCACAGGGGCGACCATCTACGAGCAGTACTTC.

This clone was observed a few times. The rearrangement links TRBV18 to TRBJ1-5; 9 positions match TRBD1. V lost 6 bases to trimming and J lost 5 bases; unmatched junction nucleotides: 5. From germline, CDR1 is KGHSH and CDR2 LQKENI. The CDR3 runs to 14 residues. The DNA for the CDR3 is TGTGCCAGCTCGGGGGGACAGGGACATCAGCCCCAGCATTTT. It is translated as CASSGGQGHQPQHF.

CDR3 amino acids: CAWSVRGYNSPLHF. DNA of the CDR3: TGTGCCTGGAGTGTACGGGGGTACAATTCACCCCTCCACTTT. This chain uses TRBV30 with TRBJ1-6, with D perhaps matching TRBD1 (5 bases). Germline V gives CDR1 GTSNPN, CDR2 SVGIG (reference sequence). The CDR3 spans 14 residues. Trimming took 0 bases from V and 7 from J, leaving 10 bases between them.

This chain joins TRBV19 and TRBJ1-1, with 7 bases lining up with TRBD1. Germline-derived CDR1 and CDR2 are LNHDA and SQIVND (reference sequence). The CDR3 extends over 14 amino acids. Trimming cost V 5 bases and J 4 bases; bases outside gene matches: 7. The CDR3 loop is CASSVDREGTEAFF. The CDR3 DNA is TGTGCCAGTAGTGTCGACAGGGAAGGCACTGAAGCTTTCTTT.

The chain uses TRBV5-1 and TRBJ2-7; D not certain. Germline values: CDR1 SGHRS, CDR2 YFSETQ. This CDR3 comprises 16 residues. V was cut by 0 bases and J by 0 bases, with 13 bases left in between. The CDR3 reads CASSLVPNPSSYEQYF. CDR3 DNA sequence: TGCGCCAGCAGCTTGGTTCCCAACCCGAGCTCCTACGAGCAGTACTTC.

The chain couples TRBV19 to TRBJ2-3; D might be TRBD2 (6 bases). The CDR3 is made up of 15 amino acids. Trimming stripped 7 bases from V and 2 bases from J, with 16 bases between. CDR1 and CDR2 from the germline V gene are LNHDA and SQIVND (reference sequence). CDR3 nucleotide sequence: TGTGCCAGTATTCCTGGCGGGGCCAACACAGATACGCAGTATTTT. Translation: CASIPGGANTDTQYF. The whole variable domain, filled in from reference TRBV19 and TRBJ2-3, reads DGGITQSPKYLFRKEGQNVTLSCEQNLNHDAMYWYRQDPGQGLRLIYYSQIVNDFQKGDIAEGYSVSREKKESFPLTVTSAQKNPTAFYLCASIPGGANTDTQYFGPGTRLTVL.

This clone showed up just a few times. The chain carries TRBV2 and TRBJ2-2, with 8 nucleotides matching TRBD1. Germline CDR1 and CDR2: SNHLY and FYNNEI. Trimming removed 4 bases from V and 6 bases from J; junction bases left unmatched: 4. This CDR3 has 14 residues. The CDR3 DNA is TGTGCCAGCAGTGGGACAGGGTCGGCCGGGGAGCTGTTTTTT. It specifies CASSGTGSAGELFF.

The V call is TRBV5-1, the J call TRBJ1-4; TRBD1 agrees at 9 bases. This CDR3 is built from 15 residues. The trim removed 4 bases at V and 8 bases at J, leaving 9 bases unmatched. The germline CDR1 and CDR2 sequences are SGHRS and YFSETQ. The CDR3, as DNA: TGCGCCAGCAGCGTGACAGGGGGAATTGGAGAAAAACTGTTTTTT. Protein product: CASSVTGGIGEKLFF.

This clone showed up just a few times. The chain couples TRBV7-8 to TRBJ1-3; the D is unclear. Germline V gene data show CDR1 as SGHVS and CDR2 as FQNEAQ. V was shortened by 1 base and J by 0 bases, with 7 bases between the two germline ends. The CDR3 length is 15 residues. The CDR3 here is CASSLESVSGNTIYF. CDR3 coding DNA: TGTGCCAGCAGCTTAGAGTCGGTCTCTGGAAACACCATATATTTT.

The chain recombines TRBV13 with TRBJ2-3; a possible D gene is TRBD2 (5 bases). Trimming removed 5 bases at V and 0 bases at J, with 15 bases between. CDR1 is PRHDT, CDR2 FYEKMQ, per germline (reference sequence). The CDR3 runs 16 residues. CDR3 protein: CASSPDRGLSTDTQYF. The CDR3 DNA reads TGTGCCAGCAGCCCGGATAGAGGGCTTAGCACAGATACGCAGTATTTT.

The gene calls are TRBV2 and TRBJ1-2; tentative D call: TRBD1 (6 bases). The CDR3 length is 12 residues. In germline, CDR1 is SNHLY, CDR2 FYNNEI. Trimming pared 6 bases from V and 4 bases from J, leaving 9 bases between. The CDR3 spells CASRRQVYGYTF. CDR3 nucleotide sequence: TGTGCCAGCAGGAGACAGGTCTATGGCTACACCTTC.

This rearrangement joins TRBV3-1 (or the pseudogene TRBV3-2) to TRBJ2-5; a weak D match, TRBD2 (6 bases). Trimming pared 5 bases from V and 4 bases from J, leaving 11 bases between. This CDR3 is 13 amino acids long. The germline V gene encodes CDR1 LGHDT and CDR2 YNNKEL (reference sequence). The CDR3 here is CASSLTSRETQYF. DNA of the CDR3: TGTGCCAGCAGCTTGACTAGTCGAGAGACCCAGTACTTC.

In DNA, the CDR3 is TGTGCCAGCAGCTTGGGGGGACTAGGGTTCGATACGCAGTATTTT. Translation gives CASSLGGLGFDTQYF. The rearrangement uses TRBV11-2 and TRBJ2-3, with 8 bases fitting TRBD2. Germline loops: CDR1 SGHAT, CDR2 FQNNGV. V was clipped by 3 bases and J by 6 bases; unmatched bases: 8. The CDR3 spans 15 residues.

V and J are TRBV5-1 and TRBJ2-1; 8 bases are shared with TRBD1. Germline trimming cut 4 bases from V and 8 bases from J; bases unmatched to any gene: 11. Germline loops: CDR1 SGHRS, CDR2 YFSETQ. The CDR3 consists of 15 residues. CDR3 protein: CASSRLQGVRDEQFF. CDR3 nucleotide sequence: TGCGCCAGCAGCAGATTACAGGGGGTACGCGATGAGCAGTTCTTC.

This clone occurred a few times. This sample includes further DNA sequences coding for the same CDR3. The CDR3 region has the DNA TGCGCCAGCAGCCAAGATTCCCCAGTGACGGGGGGAGACACCGGGGAGCTGTTTTTT. Protein product: CASSQDSPVTGGDTGELFF. The chain has TRBV4-1 and TRBJ2-2, with 7 bases that match TRBD2. V lost 0 bases, J lost 3 bases, and 13 bases stayed unmatched. Germline lookup yields CDR1 MGHRA and CDR2 YSYEKL. The CDR3 length is 19 residues.